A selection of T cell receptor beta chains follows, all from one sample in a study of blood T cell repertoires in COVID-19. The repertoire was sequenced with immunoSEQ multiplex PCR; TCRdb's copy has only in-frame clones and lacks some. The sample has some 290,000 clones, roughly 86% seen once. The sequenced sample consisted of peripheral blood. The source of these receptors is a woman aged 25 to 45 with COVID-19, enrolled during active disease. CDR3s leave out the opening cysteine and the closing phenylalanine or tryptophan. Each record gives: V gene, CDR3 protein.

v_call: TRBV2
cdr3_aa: ASESSRNTEAF

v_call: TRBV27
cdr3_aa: ASSPKLQGYGYT

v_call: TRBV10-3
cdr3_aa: AIRGNRGPSTEAF

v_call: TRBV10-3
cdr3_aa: AISTGQPNYGYT

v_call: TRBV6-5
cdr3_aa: ASRPPGSFYGYT

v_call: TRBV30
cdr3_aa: AWSVPRLPTQETQY

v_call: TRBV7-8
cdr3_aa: ASSLGSYQPQH

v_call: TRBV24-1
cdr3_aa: ATSDQPRENEQF

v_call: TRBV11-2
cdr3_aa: ASSLDRDQDEQF

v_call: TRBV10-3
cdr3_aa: AIRASLGNEQF

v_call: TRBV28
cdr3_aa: ASSERPGQGGELF

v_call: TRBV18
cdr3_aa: ASSQDRGYEQY

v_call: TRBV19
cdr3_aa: ASRTGTGSNQPQH

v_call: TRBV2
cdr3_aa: ASSLTGQTYEQY

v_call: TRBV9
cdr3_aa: ASSVGLARTDTQY

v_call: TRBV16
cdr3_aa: ASSRDRVETQY

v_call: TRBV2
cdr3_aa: ASIPGTGELF

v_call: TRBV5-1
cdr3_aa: ASSETAGEDTQY

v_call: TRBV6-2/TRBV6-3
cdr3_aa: ASSYAGIYEQY

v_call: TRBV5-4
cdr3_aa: ASSWGTGGQETQY

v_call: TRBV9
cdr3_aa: ASSPGGSNYGYT

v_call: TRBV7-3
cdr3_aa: ASSLTGSSYEQY

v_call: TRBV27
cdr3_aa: ASSHGTSSSPLH

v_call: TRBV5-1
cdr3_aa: ASSLSGTGDYYEQY

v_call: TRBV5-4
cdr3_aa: ASSRTSGIFNEQF

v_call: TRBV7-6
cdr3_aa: ASSPTGGREKLF

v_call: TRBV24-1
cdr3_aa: ATSGGGRVSGNTIY

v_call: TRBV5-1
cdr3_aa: ASSLAGGQAKNIQY

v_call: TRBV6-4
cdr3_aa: ASSVLAGSTDTQY